This T cell receptor (beta chain) appears in the sequencing data of a study of cytomegalovirus exposure and HLA in healthy donors. Findings and limits, study-wide: Presence/absence analyses treated sequencing depth as roughly uniform across donors.

The PCR ran on 60 Vbeta and 13 Jbeta primers. This table comes from immunoSEQ multiplex PCR, and its TCRdb copy is limited to in-frame clones, with some not included. The sample has 150,000 to 200,000 clones, around 68% seen once. The germline CDR1 and CDR2 sequences are KGHSH and LQKENI. Deletions cut 3 bases from V and 6 bases from J, with 26 bases between. The CDR3 totals 18 residues. This clone was seen only a few times. Its antigen is as yet unknown. The TCR sequence derives from a woman aged 40 to 49 in good health and CMV-seropositive. J is TRBJ1-2 and V is TRBV18; D perhaps matches TRBD1 (5 bases). The sample was PBMCs. CDR3 in DNA: TGTGCCAGCTCACCGGTCGGTGGAGTCCGGGACTCAAGGAATGGCTACACCTTC. Amino acid sequence: CASSPVGGVRDSRNGYTF.